This entry is about one T cell receptor (beta chain). The data stem from a study of shared clonotypes between healthy human individuals. Trimming removed 4 bases from V and 0 bases from J, with 20 bases in between. The CDR3 totals 19 residues. Per germline, CDR1 SGHDT and CDR2 YYEEEE. Only in-frame clones appear in the TCRdb table, and some are missing; sequencing was by immunoSEQ multiplex PCR. The sample consists of about 2.5 million clones, 80% to 95% of them appearing once. This TCR was recovered from a man aged 18 to 30 in good health. Some clones in this sample may be carry-over from other donors' samples. Sequencing was performed on naive CD4+ T cells from PBMCs. Subset in this sample: CD45RA+ positively selected. This chain joins TRBV5-6 and TRBJ2-6; the D gene is possibly TRBD1 (6 bases). The CDR3 DNA sequence: TGTGCCAGCAGCCGAGTAAGCAGGGGAGCTCACTCTGGGGCCAACGTCCTGACTTTC. Its translation is CASSRVSRGAHSGANVLTF.